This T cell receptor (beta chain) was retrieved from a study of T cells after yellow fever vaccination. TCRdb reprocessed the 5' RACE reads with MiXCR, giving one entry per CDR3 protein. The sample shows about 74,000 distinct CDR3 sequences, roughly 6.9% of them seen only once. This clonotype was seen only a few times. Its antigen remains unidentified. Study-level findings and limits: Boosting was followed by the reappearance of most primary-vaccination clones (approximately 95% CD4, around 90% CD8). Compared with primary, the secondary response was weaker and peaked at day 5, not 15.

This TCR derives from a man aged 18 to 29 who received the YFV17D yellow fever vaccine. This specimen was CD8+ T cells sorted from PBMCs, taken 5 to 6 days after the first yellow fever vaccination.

Written as DNA, the CDR3 is TGTGCCAGCAGTTTACCCTCAGGGGCTGAAGCTTTCTTT. Its protein is CASSLPSGAEAFF. The chain has TRBV27 and TRBJ1-1; possibly TRBD1 for D (6 bases). CDR3 length equals 13 residues. Per germline, CDR1 MNHEY and CDR2 SMNVEV (reference sequence). V dropped 2 bases and J dropped 6 bases, with 10 bases sitting between them.